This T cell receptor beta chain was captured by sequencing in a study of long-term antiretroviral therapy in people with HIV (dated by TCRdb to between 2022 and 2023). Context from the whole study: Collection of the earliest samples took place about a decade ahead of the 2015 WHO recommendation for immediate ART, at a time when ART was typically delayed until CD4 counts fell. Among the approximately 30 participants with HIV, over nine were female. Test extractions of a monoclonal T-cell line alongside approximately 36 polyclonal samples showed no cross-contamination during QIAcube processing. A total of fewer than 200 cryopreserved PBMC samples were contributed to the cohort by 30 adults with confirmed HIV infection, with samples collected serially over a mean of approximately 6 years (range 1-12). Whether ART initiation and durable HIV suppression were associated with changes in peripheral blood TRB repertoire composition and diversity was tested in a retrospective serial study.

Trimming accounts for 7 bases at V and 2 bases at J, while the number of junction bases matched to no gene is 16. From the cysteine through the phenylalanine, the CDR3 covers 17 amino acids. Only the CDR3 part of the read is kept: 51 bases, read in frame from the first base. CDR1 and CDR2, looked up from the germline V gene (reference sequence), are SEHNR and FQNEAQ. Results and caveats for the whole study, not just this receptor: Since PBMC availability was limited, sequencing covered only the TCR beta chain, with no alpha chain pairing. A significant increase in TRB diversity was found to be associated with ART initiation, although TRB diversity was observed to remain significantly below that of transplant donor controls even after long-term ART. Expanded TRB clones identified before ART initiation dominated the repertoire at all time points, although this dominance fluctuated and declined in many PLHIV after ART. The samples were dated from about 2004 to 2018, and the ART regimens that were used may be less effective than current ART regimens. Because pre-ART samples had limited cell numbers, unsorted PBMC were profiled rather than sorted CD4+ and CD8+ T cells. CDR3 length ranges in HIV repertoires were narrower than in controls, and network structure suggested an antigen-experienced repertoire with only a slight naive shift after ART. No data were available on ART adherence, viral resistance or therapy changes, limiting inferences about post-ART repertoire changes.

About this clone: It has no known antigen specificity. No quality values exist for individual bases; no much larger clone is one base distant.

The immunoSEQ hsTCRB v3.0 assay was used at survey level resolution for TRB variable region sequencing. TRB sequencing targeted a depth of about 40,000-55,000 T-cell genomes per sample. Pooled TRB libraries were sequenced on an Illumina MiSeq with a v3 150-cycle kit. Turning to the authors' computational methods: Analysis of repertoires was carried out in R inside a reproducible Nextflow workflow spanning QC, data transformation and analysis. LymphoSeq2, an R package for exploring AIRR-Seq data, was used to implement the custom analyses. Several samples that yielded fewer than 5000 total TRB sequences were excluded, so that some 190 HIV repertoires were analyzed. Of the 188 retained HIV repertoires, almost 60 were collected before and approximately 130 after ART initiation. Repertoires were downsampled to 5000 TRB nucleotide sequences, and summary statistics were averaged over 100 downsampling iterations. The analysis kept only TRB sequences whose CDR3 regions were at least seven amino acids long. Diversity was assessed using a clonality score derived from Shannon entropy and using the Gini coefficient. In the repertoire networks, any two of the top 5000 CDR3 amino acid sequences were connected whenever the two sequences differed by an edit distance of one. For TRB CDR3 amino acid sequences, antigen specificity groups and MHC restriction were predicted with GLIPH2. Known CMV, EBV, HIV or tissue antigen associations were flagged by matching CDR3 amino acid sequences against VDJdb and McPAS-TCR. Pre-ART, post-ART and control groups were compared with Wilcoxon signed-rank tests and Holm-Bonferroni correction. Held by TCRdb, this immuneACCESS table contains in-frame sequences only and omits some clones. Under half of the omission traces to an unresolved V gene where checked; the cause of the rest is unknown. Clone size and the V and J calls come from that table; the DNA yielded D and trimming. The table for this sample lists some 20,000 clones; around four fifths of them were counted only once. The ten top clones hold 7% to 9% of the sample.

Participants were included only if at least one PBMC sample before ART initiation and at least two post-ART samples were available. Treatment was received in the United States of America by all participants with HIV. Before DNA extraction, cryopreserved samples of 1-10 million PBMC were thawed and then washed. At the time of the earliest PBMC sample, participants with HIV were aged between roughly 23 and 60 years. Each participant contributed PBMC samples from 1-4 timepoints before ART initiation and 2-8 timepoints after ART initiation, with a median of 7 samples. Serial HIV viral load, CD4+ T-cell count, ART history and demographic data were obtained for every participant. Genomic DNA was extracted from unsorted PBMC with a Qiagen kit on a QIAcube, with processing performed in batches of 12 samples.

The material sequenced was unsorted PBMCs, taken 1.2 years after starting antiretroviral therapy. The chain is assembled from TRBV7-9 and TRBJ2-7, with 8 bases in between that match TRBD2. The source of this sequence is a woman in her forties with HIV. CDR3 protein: CASTSPLAGGGPYEQYF. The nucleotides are TGTGCCAGCACCTCTCCGTTGGCGGGAGGAGGACCCTACGAGCAGTACTTC.